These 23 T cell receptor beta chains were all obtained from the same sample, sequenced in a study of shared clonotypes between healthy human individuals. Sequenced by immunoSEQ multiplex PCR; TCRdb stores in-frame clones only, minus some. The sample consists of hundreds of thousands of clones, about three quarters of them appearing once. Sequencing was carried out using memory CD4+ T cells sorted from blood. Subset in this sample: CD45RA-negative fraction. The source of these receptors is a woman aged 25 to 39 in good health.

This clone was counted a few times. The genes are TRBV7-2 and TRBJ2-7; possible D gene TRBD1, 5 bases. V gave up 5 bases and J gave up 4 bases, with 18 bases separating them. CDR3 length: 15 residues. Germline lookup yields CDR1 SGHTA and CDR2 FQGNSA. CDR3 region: CASSPTGVSGYEQYF. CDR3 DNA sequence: TGTGCCAGCAGCCCAACAGGCGTTTCAGGGTACGAGCAGTACTTC.

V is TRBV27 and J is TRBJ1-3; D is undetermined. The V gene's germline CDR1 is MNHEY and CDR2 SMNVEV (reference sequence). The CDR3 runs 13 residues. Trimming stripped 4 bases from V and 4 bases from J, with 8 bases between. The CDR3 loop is CASSSVTGNTIYF. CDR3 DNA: TGTGCCAGCAGTTCCGTAACGGGAAACACCATATATTTT.

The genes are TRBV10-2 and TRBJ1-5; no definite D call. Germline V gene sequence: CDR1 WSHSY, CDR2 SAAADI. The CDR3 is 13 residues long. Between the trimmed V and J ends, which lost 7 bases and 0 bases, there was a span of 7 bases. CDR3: CASKDYSNQPQHF. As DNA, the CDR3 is TGCGCCAGCAAGGACTATAGCAATCAGCCCCAGCATTTT.

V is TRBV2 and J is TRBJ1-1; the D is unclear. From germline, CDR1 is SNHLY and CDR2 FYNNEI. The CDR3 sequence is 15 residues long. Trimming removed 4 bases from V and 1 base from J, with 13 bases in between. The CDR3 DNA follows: TGTGCCAGCAGTGTGCTTCCGGGCTCGAACACTGAAGCTTTCTTT. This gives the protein CASSVLPGSNTEAFF.

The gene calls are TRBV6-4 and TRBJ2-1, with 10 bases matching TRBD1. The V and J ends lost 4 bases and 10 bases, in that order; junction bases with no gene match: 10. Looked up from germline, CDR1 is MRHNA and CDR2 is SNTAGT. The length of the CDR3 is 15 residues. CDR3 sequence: CASSVIAGQGWEQFF. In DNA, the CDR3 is TGTGCCAGCAGTGTTATAGCGGGACAGGGGTGGGAGCAGTTCTTC.

Here the CDR3 reads CASSYLINRGLGGTQYF. The CDR3 nucleotides read TGTGCCAGCAGCTACCTTATTAACCGGGGTTTGGGGGGTACGCAGTATTTT. The chain carries TRBV5-4 and TRBJ2-3, with D perhaps matching TRBD2 (6 bases). V was trimmed by 3 bases and J by 8 bases, leaving 25 bases between them. Germline loops: CDR1 SGHNT, CDR2 YYREEE (reference sequence). The CDR3 sequence is 17 residues long.

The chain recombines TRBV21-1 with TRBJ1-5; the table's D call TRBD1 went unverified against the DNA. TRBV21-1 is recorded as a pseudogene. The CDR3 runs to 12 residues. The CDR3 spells CASWDRGKPQHF. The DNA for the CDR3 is TGTGCCAGCTGGGACAGGGGGAAGCCCCAGCATTTT.

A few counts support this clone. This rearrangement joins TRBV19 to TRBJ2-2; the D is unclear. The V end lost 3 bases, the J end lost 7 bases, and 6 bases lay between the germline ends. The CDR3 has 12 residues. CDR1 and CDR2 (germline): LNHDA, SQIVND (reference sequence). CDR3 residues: CASSIYYGELFF. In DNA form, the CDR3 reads TGTGCCAGTAGTATCTACTACGGGGAGCTGTTTTTT.

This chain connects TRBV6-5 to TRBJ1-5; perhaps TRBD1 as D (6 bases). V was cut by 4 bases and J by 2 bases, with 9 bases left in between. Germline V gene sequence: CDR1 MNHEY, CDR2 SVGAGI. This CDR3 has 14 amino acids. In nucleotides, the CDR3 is TGTGCCAGCAGTTCGACAGGAGGCAATCAGCCCCAGCATTTT. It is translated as CASSSTGGNQPQHF.

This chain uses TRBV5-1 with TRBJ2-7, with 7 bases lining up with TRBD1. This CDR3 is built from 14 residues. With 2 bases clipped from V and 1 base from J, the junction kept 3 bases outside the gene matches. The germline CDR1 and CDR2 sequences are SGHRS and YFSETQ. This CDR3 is CASSFDRESYEQYF. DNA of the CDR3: TGCGCCAGCAGCTTTGACAGGGAATCCTACGAGCAGTACTTC.

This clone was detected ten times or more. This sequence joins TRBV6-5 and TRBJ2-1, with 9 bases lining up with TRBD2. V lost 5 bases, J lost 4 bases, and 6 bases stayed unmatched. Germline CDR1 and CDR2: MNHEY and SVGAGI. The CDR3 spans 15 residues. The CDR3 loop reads CASSKTSGAYNEQFF. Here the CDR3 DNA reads TGTGCCAGCAGTAAGACTAGCGGTGCGTACAATGAGCAGTTCTTC.

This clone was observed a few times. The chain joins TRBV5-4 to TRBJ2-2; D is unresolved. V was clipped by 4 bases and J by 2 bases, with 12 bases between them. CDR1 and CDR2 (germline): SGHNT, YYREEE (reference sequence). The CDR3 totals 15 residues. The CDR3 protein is CASSLLNLNTGELFF. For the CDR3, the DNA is TGTGCCAGCAGCCTCCTAAACCTTAACACCGGGGAGCTGTTTTTT.

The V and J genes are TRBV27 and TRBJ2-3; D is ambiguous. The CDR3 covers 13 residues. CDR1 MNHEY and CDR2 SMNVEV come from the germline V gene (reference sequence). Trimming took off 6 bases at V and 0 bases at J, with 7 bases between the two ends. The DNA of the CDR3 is TGTGCCAGCAGGTTTATGAGCACAGATACGCAGTATTTT. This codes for CASRFMSTDTQYF.

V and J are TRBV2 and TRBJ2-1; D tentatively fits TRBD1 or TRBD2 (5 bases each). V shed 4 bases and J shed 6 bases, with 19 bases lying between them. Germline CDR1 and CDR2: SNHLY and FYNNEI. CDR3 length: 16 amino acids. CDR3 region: CASSVRGSLVGNEQFF. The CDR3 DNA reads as TGTGCCAGCAGTGTTCGGGGCAGCTTAGTAGGCAATGAGCAGTTCTTC.

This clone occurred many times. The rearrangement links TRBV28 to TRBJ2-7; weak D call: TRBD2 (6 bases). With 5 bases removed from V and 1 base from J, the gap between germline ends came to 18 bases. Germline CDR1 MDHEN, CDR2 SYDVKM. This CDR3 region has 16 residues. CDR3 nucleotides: TGTGCCAGCAGTCGAGCCTGGGCGGGGAAATCCTACGAGCAGTACTTC. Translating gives CASSRAWAGKSYEQYF. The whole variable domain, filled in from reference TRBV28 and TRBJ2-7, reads DVKVTQSSRYLVKRTGEKVFLECVQDMDHENMFWYRQDPGLGLRLIYFSYDVKMKEKGDIPEGYSVSREKKERFSLILESASTNQTSMYLCASSRAWAGKSYEQYFGPGTRLTVT.

The DNA of the CDR3 is TGCAGCGTGGGTTCGGGAACCTACCAAGAGACCCAGTACTTC. Its translation is CSVGSGTYQETQYF. V is TRBV29-1 and J is TRBJ2-5, with a possible D match to TRBD2 (5 bases). Trimming shortened V by 6 bases and J by 0 bases, and 14 bases separated the two germline ends. The CDR3 has 14 amino acids. Germline V gene sequence: CDR1 SQVTM, CDR2 ANQGSEA.

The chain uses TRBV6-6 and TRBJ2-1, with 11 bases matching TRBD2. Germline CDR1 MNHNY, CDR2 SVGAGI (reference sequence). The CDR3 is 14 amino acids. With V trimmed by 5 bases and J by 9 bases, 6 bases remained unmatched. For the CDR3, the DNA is TGTGCCAGCAGTGTAGCGGGAGGGCCGAGTGAGCAGTTCTTC. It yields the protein CASSVAGGPSEQFF.

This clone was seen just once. CDR3 DNA: TGTGCCAGCACCGCAACGGACAGGGAGTACACTGAAGCTTTCTTT. Amino acid sequence: CASTATDREYTEAFF. This chain uses TRBV6-5 with TRBJ1-1; 8 positions agree with TRBD1. Trimming removed 7 bases from V and 3 bases from J; junction bases left unmatched: 10. In germline, CDR1 is MNHEY, CDR2 SVGAGI. This CDR3 spans 15 amino acids.

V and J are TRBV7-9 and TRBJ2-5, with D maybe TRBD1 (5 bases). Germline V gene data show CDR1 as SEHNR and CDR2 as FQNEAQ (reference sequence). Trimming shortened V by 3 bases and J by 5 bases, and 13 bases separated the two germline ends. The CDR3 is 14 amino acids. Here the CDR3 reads CASSFSLGAETQYF. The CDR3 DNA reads TGTGCCAGCAGCTTTTCCCTAGGGGCCGAGACCCAGTACTTC.

The CDR3 is CASSLGEGEENYGYTF. DNA of the CDR3: TGTGCCAGCAGCCTTGGGGAGGGGGAGGAGAACTATGGCTACACCTTC. This chain connects TRBV11-3 to TRBJ1-2; D possibly corresponds to TRBD1 (6 bases). The CDR3 covers 16 residues. V was shortened by 5 bases and J by 2 bases, with 18 bases between the two germline ends. Germline loops: CDR1 SGHNT, CDR2 YENEEA.

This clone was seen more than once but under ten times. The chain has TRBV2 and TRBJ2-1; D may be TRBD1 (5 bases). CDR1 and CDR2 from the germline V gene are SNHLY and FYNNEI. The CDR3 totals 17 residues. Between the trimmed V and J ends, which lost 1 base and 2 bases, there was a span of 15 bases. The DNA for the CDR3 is TGTGCCAGCAGTGAAGATCGACAGTCCCCAACCTACAATGAGCAGTTCTTC. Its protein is CASSEDRQSPTYNEQFF.

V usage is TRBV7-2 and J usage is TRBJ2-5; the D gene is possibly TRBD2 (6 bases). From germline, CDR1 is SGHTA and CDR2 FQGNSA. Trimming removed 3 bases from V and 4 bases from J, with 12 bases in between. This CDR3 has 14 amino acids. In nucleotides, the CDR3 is TGTGCCAGCAGCTTCGGGAGTAGGGGAGAGACCCAGTACTTC. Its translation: CASSFGSRGETQYF.

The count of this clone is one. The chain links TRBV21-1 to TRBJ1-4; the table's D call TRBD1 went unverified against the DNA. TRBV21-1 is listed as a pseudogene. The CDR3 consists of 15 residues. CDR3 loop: CASSNPGQVNEKLFF. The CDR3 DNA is TGTGCCAGCAGCAACCCGGGACAGGTTAATGAAAAACTGTTTTTT.